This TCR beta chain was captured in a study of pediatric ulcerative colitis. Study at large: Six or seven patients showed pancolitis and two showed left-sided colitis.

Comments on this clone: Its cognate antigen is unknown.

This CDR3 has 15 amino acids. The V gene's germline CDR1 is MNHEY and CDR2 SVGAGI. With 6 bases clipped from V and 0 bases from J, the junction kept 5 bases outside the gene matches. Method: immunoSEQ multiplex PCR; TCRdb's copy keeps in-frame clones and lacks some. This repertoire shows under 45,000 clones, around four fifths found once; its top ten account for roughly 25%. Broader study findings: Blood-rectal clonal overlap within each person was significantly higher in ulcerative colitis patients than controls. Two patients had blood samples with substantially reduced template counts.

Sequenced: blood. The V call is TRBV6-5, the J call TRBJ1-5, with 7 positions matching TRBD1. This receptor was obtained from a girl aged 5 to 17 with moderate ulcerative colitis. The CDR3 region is CASRQGRYSNQPQHF. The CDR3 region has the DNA TGTGCCAGCAGACAGGGGCGGTATAGCAATCAGCCCCAGCATTTT.